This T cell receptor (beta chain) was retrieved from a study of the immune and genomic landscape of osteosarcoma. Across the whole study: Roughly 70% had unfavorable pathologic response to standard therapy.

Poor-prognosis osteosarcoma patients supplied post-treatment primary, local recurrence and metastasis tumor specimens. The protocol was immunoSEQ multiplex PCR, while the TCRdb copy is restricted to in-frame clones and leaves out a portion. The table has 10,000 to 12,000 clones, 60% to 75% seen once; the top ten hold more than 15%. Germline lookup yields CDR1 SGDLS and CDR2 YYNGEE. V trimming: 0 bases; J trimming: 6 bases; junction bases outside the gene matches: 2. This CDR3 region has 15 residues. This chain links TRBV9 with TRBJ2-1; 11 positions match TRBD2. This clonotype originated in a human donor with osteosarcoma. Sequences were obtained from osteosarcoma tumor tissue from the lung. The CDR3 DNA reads TGTGCCAGCAGCGTAGTAGGGACTAGCGGCAATGAGCAGTTCTTC. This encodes CASSVVGTSGNEQFF.